The 27 T cell receptor beta chains given below trace back to one sample, sequenced in a study of long-term antiretroviral therapy in people with HIV. Researchers ran immunoSEQ v3.0 at survey level. TCRdb keeps only in-frame clones here, not all; method: immunoSEQ multiplex PCR. Of 15,000 to 20,000 clones listed, roughly 80% are singletons. The material sequenced was unsorted PBMCs, taken 1.5 years before starting antiretroviral therapy. These receptors came from a woman between 50 and 59 years old with HIV.

The chain employs TRBV27 and TRBJ1-2; D not resolved. This CDR3 is built from 16 residues. Per the germline V gene, CDR1 is MNHEY and CDR2 is SMNVEV (reference sequence). With 10 bases removed from V and 0 bases from J, the gap between germline ends came to 21 bases. The CDR3 loop reads CATLGLDRRSNYGYTF. CDR3 DNA: TGTGCCACCCTTGGGCTAGATCGCCGCTCTAACTATGGCTACACCTTC.

The rearrangement links TRBV5-1 to TRBJ1-1; tentatively, D is TRBD1 (6 bases). V shed 4 bases and J shed 1 base, with 17 bases lying between them. The V gene's germline CDR1 is SGHRS and CDR2 YFSETQ. The CDR3 loop spans 16 amino acids. Here the CDR3 reads CASSPGHLTSNTEAFF. The DNA for the CDR3 is TGCGCCAGCAGCCCGGGACACCTGACCTCGAACACTGAAGCTTTCTTT.

CDR3 in DNA: TGTGCCAGCAGTCACCAGCAGGGGACCAATCAGCCCCAGCATTTT. Protein: CASSHQQGTNQPQHF. V and J are TRBV6-6 and TRBJ1-5, with TRBD1 as a possible D gene (6 bases). This CDR3 spans 15 amino acids. Trimming took 5 bases from V and 3 from J, leaving 14 bases between them. Germline V lookup: CDR1 MNHNY, CDR2 SVGAGI (reference sequence).

CDR3 bases: TGTGCCAGCAGCCTTGAAGGGGAGGCGAACACTGAAGCTTTCTTT. This sequence encodes CASSLEGEANTEAFF. This chain links TRBV7-6 with TRBJ1-1, with D possibly TRBD1 on 5 matching bases. Germline V gives CDR1 SGHVS, CDR2 FNYEAQ. This CDR3 region has 15 residues. The V end was cut by 5 bases, the J end by 1 base, with 14 bases between.

The chain has TRBV4-1 and TRBJ1-2; no clear D. The CDR3 covers 14 residues. V was pared by 1 base and J by 2 bases, with 8 bases between. The V gene's germline CDR1 is MGHRA and CDR2 YSYEKL. CDR3 DNA: TGCGCCAGCAGCCAAGTCGAGGAAAACTATGGCTACACCTTC. Residues: CASSQVEENYGYTF.

The V and J genes are TRBV19 and TRBJ2-3, with D uncertain. CDR1 and CDR2 from the germline V gene are LNHDA and SQIVND (reference sequence). Trimming left V 8 bases short and J 6 bases short, with 12 bases between. This CDR3 spans 12 amino acids. The CDR3: CASVDGLDTQYF. The CDR3, as DNA: TGTGCCAGTGTTGATGGGTTGGATACGCAGTATTTT.

The gene calls are TRBV5-1 and TRBJ1-1; TRBD1 is a possible D gene (5 bases). CDR1 is SGHRS and CDR2 is YFSETQ in the germline V gene. Trimming removed 4 bases from V and 6 bases from J, with 13 bases in between. CDR3 length equals 13 residues. The CDR3 protein is CASSNTGTAEAFF. The DNA of the CDR3 is TGCGCCAGCAGCAATACGGGGACGGCTGAAGCTTTCTTT.

The chain has TRBV15 and TRBJ2-3; 8 bases fit TRBD1. V shed 5 bases and J 6 bases; nucleotides not matched to a gene: 10. The CDR3 runs 15 residues. Germline V gene lookup returns CDR1 LNHNV and CDR2 YYDKDF (reference sequence). CDR3: CATSSDGQGADTQYF. CDR3 coding DNA: TGTGCCACCAGCTCCGATGGACAGGGAGCGGATACGCAGTATTTT.

The chain links TRBV7-2 to TRBJ2-5, with 8 bases identical to TRBD2. In germline, CDR1 is SGHTA, CDR2 FQGNSA. J lost 4 bases, V lost 5 bases, and 9 bases had no gene match. The CDR3 runs to 15 residues. CDR3 loop: CASSASGGLSETQYF. The DNA of the CDR3 is TGTGCCAGCAGCGCAAGCGGGGGCCTTTCAGAGACCCAGTACTTC.

The genes are TRBV5-1 and TRBJ1-5; D uncertain. The germline V gene has CDR1 SGHRS and CDR2 YFSETQ. The germline V and J ends were trimmed by 2 bases and 7 bases, with 7 bases remaining between them. This CDR3 has 12 residues. The CDR3 sequence: CASSLEGQPQHF. The CDR3 coding sequence is TGCGCCAGCAGCTTAGAAGGGCAGCCCCAGCATTTT.

V and J are TRBV6-1 and TRBJ2-3, with 9 bases aligning to TRBD1. The length of the CDR3 is 16 residues. V shed 1 base, J shed 5 bases, and the junction held 7 bases outside the gene matches. Germline values: CDR1 MNHNS, CDR2 SASEGT. DNA of the CDR3: TGTGCCAGCAGTGAAGGTTTCGACAGGGGGATAGATACGCAGTATTTT. Its translation: CASSEGFDRGIDTQYF.

Only a few counts were recorded for this clone. The rearrangement uses TRBV19 and TRBJ1-5, with a tentative D call TRBD1 (5 bases). Trimming took off 1 base at V and 6 bases at J, with 13 bases between the two ends. CDR1 and CDR2 (germline): LNHDA, SQIVND (reference sequence). The CDR3 totals 15 residues. The CDR3 DNA follows: TGTGCCAGTAGTATAGGACAGCTCGGAGGTCAGCCCCAGCATTTT. This translates into CASSIGQLGGQPQHF.

On this clone itself: This sample also contains other DNA sequences that code for the same CDR3. The rearrangement uses TRBV10-2 and TRBJ1-2; a weak D match, TRBD1 (5 bases). The V and J ends lost 3 bases and 8 bases respectively, with 13 bases between them. CDR1 and CDR2 from the germline V gene are WSHSY and SAAADI. The CDR3 totals 13 residues. This CDR3 is CASSDRGEGGYTF. CDR3 nucleotides: TGCGCCAGCAGTGATCGGGGGGAAGGCGGCTACACCTTC.

This clone was counted only a few times. The chain carries TRBV25-1 and TRBJ1-5; TRBD1 agrees at 9 bases. CDR3 length equals 14 residues. Germline V gives CDR1 MGHDK, CDR2 SYGVNS. V shed 3 bases and J 5 bases; nucleotides not matched to a gene: 2. CDR3: CASSERTGDQPQHF. The DNA of the CDR3 is TGTGCCAGCAGTGAGCGGACAGGGGATCAGCCCCAGCATTTT.

This clone was seen once. V and J are TRBV4-2 and TRBJ2-2; D perhaps matches TRBD2 (6 bases). This CDR3 has 17 residues. CDR1 and CDR2 from the germline V gene are LGHNA and YNFKEQ. The V and J ends lost 4 bases and 3 bases respectively, with 18 bases between them. In nucleotides, the CDR3 is TGTGCCAGCAGCCCCCCTGTGGGGGGAGCGGACACCGGGGAGCTGTTTTTT. It specifies CASSPPVGGADTGELFF.

This clone was observed once. This chain uses TRBV4-2 with TRBJ1-1; no clear D. Germline V CDR1 and CDR2: LGHNA, YNFKEQ. The CDR3 consists of 14 residues. Trimming removed 0 bases at V and 6 bases at J, with 11 bases between. CDR3: CASSQDGRVAEAFF. In DNA form, the CDR3 reads TGTGCCAGCAGCCAAGATGGTCGGGTGGCTGAAGCTTTCTTT.

A few counts support this clone. The V gene is TRBV10-1, the J gene TRBJ2-7, with 9 positions matching TRBD2. CDR3 size: 15 residues. V trimming: 4 bases; J trimming: 3 bases; junction bases outside the gene matches: 7. Germline V gives CDR1 WNHNN, CDR2 SYGVQD (reference sequence). DNA for the CDR3: TGCGCCAGCAGTGCCGGGCAGCGGGGGGACTACGAGCAGTACTTC. Protein sequence: CASSAGQRGDYEQYF.

The chain employs TRBV5-1 and TRBJ2-7; D gene unclear. The V end was cut by 0 bases, the J end by 1 base, with 5 bases between. Germline V gene lookup returns CDR1 SGHRS and CDR2 YFSETQ. The CDR3 totals 13 residues. This chain's CDR3 is CASSLGISYEQYF. In nucleotides, the CDR3 is TGCGCCAGCAGCTTGGGGATTTCCTACGAGCAGTACTTC.

The chain carries TRBV19 and TRBJ2-7, with D possibly matching TRBD2 (6 bases). CDR3 length: 14 amino acids. The germline CDR1 and CDR2 sequences are LNHDA and SQIVND (reference sequence). V lost 7 bases to trimming and J lost 3 bases, with 16 bases between them. CDR3 residues: CASTPTGGIYEQYF. The CDR3 coding sequence is TGTGCCAGTACCCCAACTGGGGGGATCTACGAGCAGTACTTC.

This clone came up a few times. The chain combines TRBV19 with TRBJ2-3; weak D call: TRBD1 (6 bases). Deletions cut 4 bases from V and 2 bases from J, with 13 bases between. This CDR3 is built from 15 residues. Germline lookup yields CDR1 LNHDA and CDR2 SQIVND (reference sequence). The CDR3 region has the DNA TGTGCCAGTAGTACCCCAGGGGCTATCACAGATACGCAGTATTTT. As protein: CASSTPGAITDTQYF.

This clone was detected only once. The CDR3 reads CASSGSGTESEKLFF. The DNA of the CDR3 is TGTGCCAGCAGTGGATCCGGGACAGAGAGTGAAAAACTGTTTTTT. The gene calls are TRBV6-1 and TRBJ1-4; 7 bases fit TRBD1. Germline CDR1 and CDR2: MNHNS and SASEGT. The length of the CDR3 is 15 residues. V was pared by 4 bases and J by 7 bases, with 9 bases of the junction left unmatched.

The chain recombines TRBV7-9 with TRBJ1-6, with D perhaps TRBD1 (6 bases). Germline assignment: CDR1 SEHNR and CDR2 FQNEAQ (reference sequence). The CDR3 contains 15 residues. V lost 4 bases and J 7 bases, leaving 14 bases between the germline ends. DNA for the CDR3: TGTGCCAGCAGCTCGGGGGACACCGCAAATTCACCCCTCCACTTT. Translated, it gives CASSSGDTANSPLHF.

The chain recombines TRBV7-9 with TRBJ1-1, with D maybe TRBD1 (5 bases). V lost 2 bases and J lost 3, with 19 bases in between. Germline lookup yields CDR1 SEHNR and CDR2 FQNEAQ (reference sequence). The CDR3 loop spans 17 amino acids. The DNA of the CDR3 is TGTGCCAGCAGCTTATCCGCCGGGGGGAGGGGAGACACTGAAGCTTTCTTT. This encodes CASSLSAGGRGDTEAFF.

V usage is TRBV5-1 and J usage is TRBJ2-3, with 8 bases fitting TRBD2. Germline V CDR1 and CDR2: SGHRS, YFSETQ. There are 16 residues in the CDR3. The junction had 5 bases not matched to a gene; V was cut back by 0 bases and J by 2 bases. The CDR3 nucleotides are TGCGCCAGCAGCTTGGGCGGGGGGCCGTCCACAGATACGCAGTATTTT. It codes for CASSLGGGPSTDTQYF.

The chain recombines TRBV5-6 with TRBJ1-1, with D possibly being TRBD1 (6 bases). CDR1 SGHDT and CDR2 YYEEEE come from the germline V gene. V lost 0 bases, J lost 0 bases, and 12 bases lay in between. This CDR3 spans 16 amino acids. The CDR3 sequence is CASSLDIGQMNTEAFF. The CDR3 DNA reads TGTGCCAGCAGCTTGGATATAGGACAGATGAACACTGAAGCTTTCTTT.

Turning to this clone: Relative to the germline gene, one junction end is altered; a read error may explain this. The chain has TRBV29-1 and TRBJ2-3, with 7 bases fitting TRBD1. Looked up from germline, CDR1 is SQVTM and CDR2 is ANQGSEA. CDR3 length equals 13 residues. Here the CDR3 reads CSVEGPGQSSMNF. CDR3 nucleotide sequence: TGCAGCGTTGAAGGACCGGGACAGTCCTCCATGAATTTT.

The rearrangement joins TRBV2 to TRBJ1-3; 8 positions agree with TRBD1. The CDR3 has 16 residues. Germline V gives CDR1 SNHLY, CDR2 FYNNEI. Trimming at V came to 3 bases and at J to 1 base, leaving 5 bases not matched to a gene. CDR3 DNA: TGTGCCAGCAGTGACCAGGGGGCCGGATCTGGAAACACCATATATTTT. Translating it yields CASSDQGAGSGNTIYF.